Below are 14 T cell receptor beta chains sequenced from a single sample in a study of T cells in Graves' hyperthyroidism and ophthalmopathy. Amplified TCR beta CDR3 regions came from RNA transcripts. HTBI primers were used for first-round RT-PCR of the TCR CDR3. TCRdb redid the calling of the multiplex PCR reads with MiXCR, one entry per CDR3 protein. The data show hundreds of thousands of distinct CDR3 sequences, with 13% to 15% seen just once and roughly an eighth held by the top ten. Sequencing was done on a sample of blood. Every receptor here comes from a woman aged 45-60 years with Graves' ophthalmopathy.

This clonotype was counted a few times. This chain connects TRBV2 to TRBJ1-5, with D tentatively TRBD1 (5 bases). The V end lost 2 bases, the J end lost 7 bases, and 9 bases lay between the germline ends. The CDR3 is 13 residues long. Per the germline V gene, CDR1 is SNHLY and CDR2 is FYNNEI. The CDR3 coding sequence is TGTGCCAGCAGTGAACCCGGGGGGCAGCCCCAGCATTTT. Protein: CASSEPGGQPQHF.

This clonotype was seen many times. The chain carries TRBV30 and TRBJ2-1; 9 bases are shared with TRBD2. The CDR3 has 17 residues. Germline trimming cut 0 bases from V and 3 bases from J; bases unmatched to any gene: 9. Germline lookup yields CDR1 GTSNPN and CDR2 SVGIG (reference sequence). In DNA form, the CDR3 reads TGTGCCTGGAGTGTACGGTCTAGCGGGAACCTCTACAATGAGCAGTTCTTC. This sequence encodes CAWSVRSSGNLYNEQFF.

Many counts were recorded for this clonotype. The chain links TRBV28 to TRBJ2-7; perhaps TRBD2 as D (6 bases). Trimming removed 8 bases at V and 3 bases at J, with 8 bases between. The CDR3 totals 11 residues. Germline CDR1 is MDHEN and CDR2 is SYDVKM. The CDR3 nucleotides read TGTGCCAGCGGACTAATCTACGAGCAGTACTTC. This sequence encodes CASGLIYEQYF. The entire variable domain, with the rest obtained from reference TRBV28 and TRBJ2-7, is as follows: DVKVTQSSRYLVKRTGEKVFLECVQDMDHENMFWYRQDPGLGLRLIYFSYDVKMKEKGDIPEGYSVSREKKERFSLILESASTNQTSMYLCASGLIYEQYFGPGTRLTVT.

The V gene is TRBV20-1, the J gene TRBJ2-7; TRBD2 matches 11 bases. CDR1 is DFQATT and CDR2 is SNEGSKA in the germline V gene (reference sequence). The CDR3 runs to 17 residues. The J segment lost 0 bases and the V segment lost 3 bases, leaving 10 bases of the junction unmatched. Written as DNA, the CDR3 is TGCAGTGCTAGGGGGACCGGACTAGCGGGTATCTCCTACGAGCAGTACTTC. Residues: CSARGTGLAGISYEQYF.

This clonotype has more than one count but fewer than ten. Its ends do not fully match the called genes, so a read error is possible. The V and J genes are TRBV27 and TRBJ2-7; 7 nucleotides agree with TRBD1. The CDR3 extends over 16 amino acids. Germline CDR1 reads MNHEY; CDR2 reads SMNVEV (reference sequence). The CDR3 region is CAGRPLSGTASYEQYF. The CDR3 bases are TGTGCCGGCAGACCTCTTTCCGGGACAGCGTCTTACGAGCAGTACTTC.

This clonotype showed up just a few times. The chain has TRBV5-4 and TRBJ1-6; the D is unclear. Germline lookup yields CDR1 SGHNT and CDR2 YYREEE (reference sequence). The CDR3 length is 13 residues. Trimming took 0 bases from V and 7 from J, leaving 5 bases between them. The CDR3 DNA reads as TGTGCCAGCAGCTTGGACCCGAATTCACCCCTCCACTTT. Its translation is CASSLDPNSPLHF.

This chain connects TRBV7-2 to TRBJ2-3; TRBD1 agrees at 9 bases. Germline loops: CDR1 SGHTA, CDR2 FQGNSA. The CDR3 contains 19 residues. V shed 1 base and J 5 bases; nucleotides not matched to a gene: 16. The DNA for the CDR3 is TGTGCCAGCAGCTTAGTTTCTCAAGACAGGGGGGATAGGGGAGATACGCAGTATTTT. This translates into CASSLVSQDRGDRGDTQYF.

This clonotype was observed a few times. This rearrangement joins TRBV5-1 to TRBJ1-2, with a tentative D call TRBD1 (5 bases). The germline V and J ends were trimmed by 0 bases and 4 bases, with 10 bases remaining between them. The CDR3 has 14 amino acids. Germline V gene sequence: CDR1 SGHRS, CDR2 YFSETQ. CDR3 nucleotide sequence: TGCGCCAGCAGCTTGGCCGACAGAGCCTATGGCTACACCTTC. Residues: CASSLADRAYGYTF.

This clonotype appeared many times. The rearrangement links TRBV2 to TRBJ1-4; D remains unclear. This CDR3 has 17 amino acids. Germline-derived CDR1 and CDR2 are SNHLY and FYNNEI. The V end lost 7 bases, the J end lost 0 bases, and 18 bases lay between the germline ends. The CDR3 here is CASTQSLITATNEKLFF. The CDR3 nucleotides are TGTGCCAGCACTCAAAGCTTAATTACTGCAACTAATGAAAAACTGTTTTTT. The whole variable domain, remainder taken from reference TRBV2 and TRBJ1-4, is EPEVTQTPSHQVTQMGQEVILRCVPISNHLYFYWYRQILGQKVEFLVSFYNNEISEKSEIFDDQFSVERPDGSNFTLKIRSTKLEDSAMYFCASTQSLITATNEKLFFGSGTQLSVL.

This clonotype occurred once. The J gene is TRBJ2-4, the V gene TRBV5-1; TRBD2 aligns across 8 bases. CDR1 and CDR2 (germline): SGHRS, YFSETQ. This CDR3 comprises 18 residues. J was trimmed by 3 bases and V by 1 base; bases with no gene match: 12. This CDR3 is CASSLQTQLAGRKNIQYF. The CDR3 DNA follows: TGCGCCAGCAGCTTGCAAACCCAGCTAGCGGGCCGCAAAAACATTCAGTACTTC.

This clonotype appeared a few times. Here the CDR3 DNA reads TGTGCCTGGAGTGTACGGCGGGAGAGCACAGATACGCAGTATTTT. This gives the protein CAWSVRRESTDTQYF. The V call is TRBV30, the J call TRBJ2-3, with 7 bases fitting TRBD2. V trimming: 0 bases; J trimming: 0 bases; junction bases outside the gene matches: 3. The CDR3 spans 15 residues. CDR1 and CDR2 from the germline V gene are GTSNPN and SVGIG (reference sequence).

This clonotype was recorded many times. V usage is TRBV5-1 and J usage is TRBJ2-7, with D uncertain. The germline V gene encodes CDR1 SGHRS and CDR2 YFSETQ. This CDR3 comprises 17 residues. The V end was cut by 0 bases, the J end by 1 base, with 17 bases between. CDR3 bases: TGCGCCAGCAGCTTGGGGGGATATCAGAGACGATCCTACGAGCAGTACTTC. Translation: CASSLGGYQRRSYEQYF.

J is TRBJ2-3 and V is TRBV19, with 7 nucleotides matching TRBD2. Germline V CDR1 and CDR2: LNHDA, SQIVND (reference sequence). Losses at the gene ends were 6 bases for V and 1 base for J; bases not matched to a gene: 4. The length of the CDR3 is 14 residues. Here the CDR3 DNA reads TGTGCCAGTAGCGGCGGGAGTCGCACAGATACGCAGTATTTT. It specifies CASSGGSRTDTQYF.

In this sample, this clonotype turned up many times. This chain joins TRBV28 and TRBJ2-7, with D perhaps TRBD2 (5 bases). In germline, CDR1 is MDHEN, CDR2 SYDVKM. V lost 4 bases to trimming and J lost 6 bases, with 19 bases between them. The CDR3 sequence is 15 residues long. CDR3 residues: CASSSLAGPEGEQYF. The CDR3 nucleotides read TGTGCCAGCAGTTCCTTGGCGGGTCCCGAGGGCGAGCAGTACTTC. The whole variable domain, remainder taken from reference TRBV28 and TRBJ2-7, is DVKVTQSSRYLVKRTGEKVFLECVQDMDHENMFWYRQDPGLGLRLIYFSYDVKMKEKGDIPEGYSVSREKKERFSLILESASTNQTSMYLCASSSLAGPEGEQYFGPGTRLTVT.